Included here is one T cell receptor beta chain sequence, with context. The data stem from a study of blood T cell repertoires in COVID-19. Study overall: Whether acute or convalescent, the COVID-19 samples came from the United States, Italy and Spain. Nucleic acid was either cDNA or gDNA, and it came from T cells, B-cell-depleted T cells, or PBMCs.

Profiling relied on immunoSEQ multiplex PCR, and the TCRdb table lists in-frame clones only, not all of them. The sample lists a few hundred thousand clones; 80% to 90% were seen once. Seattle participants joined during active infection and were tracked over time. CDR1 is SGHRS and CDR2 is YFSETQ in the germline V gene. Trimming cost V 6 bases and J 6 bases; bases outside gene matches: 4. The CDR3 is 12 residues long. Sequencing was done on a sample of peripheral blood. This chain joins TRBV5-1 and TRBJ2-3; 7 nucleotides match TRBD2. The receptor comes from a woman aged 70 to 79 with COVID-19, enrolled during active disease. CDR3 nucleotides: TGCGCCAGCATGGGCGGGGGTGATACGCAGTATTTT. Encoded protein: CASMGGGDTQYF. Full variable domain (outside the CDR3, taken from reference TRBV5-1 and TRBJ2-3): KAGVTQTPRYLIKTRGQQVTLSCSPISGHRSVSWYQQTPGQGLQFLFEYFSETQRNKGNFPGRFSGRQFSNSRSEMNVSTLELGDSALYLCASMGGGDTQYFGPGTRLTVL.